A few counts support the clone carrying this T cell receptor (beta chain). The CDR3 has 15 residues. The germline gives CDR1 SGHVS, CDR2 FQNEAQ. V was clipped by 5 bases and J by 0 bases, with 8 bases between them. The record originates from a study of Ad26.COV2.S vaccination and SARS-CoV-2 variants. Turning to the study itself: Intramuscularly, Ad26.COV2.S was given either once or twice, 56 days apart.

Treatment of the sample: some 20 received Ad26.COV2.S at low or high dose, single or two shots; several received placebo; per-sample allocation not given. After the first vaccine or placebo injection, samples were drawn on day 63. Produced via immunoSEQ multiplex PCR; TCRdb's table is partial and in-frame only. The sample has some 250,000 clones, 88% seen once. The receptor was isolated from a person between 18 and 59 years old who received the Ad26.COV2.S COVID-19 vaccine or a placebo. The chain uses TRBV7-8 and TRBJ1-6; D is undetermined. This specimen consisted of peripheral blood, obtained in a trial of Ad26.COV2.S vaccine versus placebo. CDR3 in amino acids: CASSLLSSYNSPLHF. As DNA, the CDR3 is TGTGCCAGCAGCCTACTGAGCTCCTATAATTCACCCCTCCACTTT.